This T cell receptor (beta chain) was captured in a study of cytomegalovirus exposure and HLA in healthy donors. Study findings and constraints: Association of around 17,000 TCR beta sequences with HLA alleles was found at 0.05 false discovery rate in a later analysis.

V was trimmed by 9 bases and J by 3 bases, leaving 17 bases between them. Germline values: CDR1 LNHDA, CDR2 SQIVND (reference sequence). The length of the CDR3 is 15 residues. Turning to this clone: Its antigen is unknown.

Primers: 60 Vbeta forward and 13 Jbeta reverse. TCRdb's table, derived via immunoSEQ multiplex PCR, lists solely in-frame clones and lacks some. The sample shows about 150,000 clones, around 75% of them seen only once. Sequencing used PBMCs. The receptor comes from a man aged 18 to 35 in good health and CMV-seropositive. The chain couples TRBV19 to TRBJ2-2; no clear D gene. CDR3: CASKIGQTYTGELFF. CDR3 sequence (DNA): TGTGCCAGCAAAATTGGGCAGACCTACACCGGGGAGCTGTTTTTT.